The rows below give T cell receptor beta chains drawn from one sample of a study of cytomegalovirus exposure and HLA in healthy donors. Produced via immunoSEQ multiplex PCR; TCRdb's table is partial and in-frame only. In the table there are approximately 170,000 clones, roughly 80% of which are singletons. The sequencing input was PBMCs. These receptors originate from a man aged 50-60 years in good health and CMV-seropositive. Both conserved end residues are part of each CDR3. A D gene is named only where the DNA matches it firmly. Some rows mark clone size as missing; the rest say once, few, many or name a class of expanded clone.

>.|TRBV6-1|14|TRBJ2-7|.
TGTGCCAGCCAGACAGGCGTAGGGGTTTACGAGCAGTACTTC
CASQTGVGVYEQYF
>.|TRBV5-5|15|TRBJ1-4|TRBD1
TGTGCCAGCAGCACACAGGGGGCATGGAATGAAAAACTGTTTTTT
CASSTQGAWNEKLFF
>.|TRBV9|16|TRBJ2-7|.
TGTGCCAGCAGCGTAGGTTTGACCTTAGGGGACTACGAGCAGTACTTC
CASSVGLTLGDYEQYF
>.|TRBV28|12|TRBJ2-7|TRBD1
TGTGCCAGCAGTCAGGGGGCGTACGAGCAGTACTTC
CASSQGAYEQYF
>.|TRBV19|14|TRBJ1-5|.
TGTGCCAGTAGTATCCGCGAATACAATCAGCCCCAGCATTTT
CASSIREYNQPQHF
>few|TRBV6-6|12|TRBJ2-1|.
TGTGCCAGCAGTTACCTAGGGGGTGAGCAGTTCTTC
CASSYLGGEQFF
>.|TRBV30|13|TRBJ1-2|TRBD1
TGTGCCTTTAAAGGGACAGGGGCGGGTGGCTACACCTTC
CAFKGTGAGGYTF
>.|TRBV27|12|TRBJ2-7|.
TGTGCCAGCAGTTTAAACAGGGTCGAGCAGTACTTC
CASSLNRVEQYF
>.|TRBV28|15|TRBJ1-2|TRBD1
TGTGCCAGCAGTTCAGGACAGGAACCTAACTATGGCTACACCTTC
CASSSGQEPNYGYTF
>.|TRBV19|14|TRBJ1-1|.
TGTGCCAGTAGTATCCAGGGTGGGAACACTGAAGCTTTCTTT
CASSIQGGNTEAFF
>.|TRBV2|13|TRBJ2-5|TRBD2
TGTGCCAGCGGTTGGACTAGCCAAGAGACCCAGTACTTC
CASGWTSQETQYF
>few|TRBV6-6|16|TRBJ1-5|.
TGTGCCAGCAGTTACGTCGTCAGTGATAGCAATCAGCCCCAGCATTTT
CASSYVVSDSNQPQHF
>.|TRBV30|13|TRBJ2-7|.
TGTGCCTGGAGTGTCTTCAGTTCCTACGAGCAGTACTTC
CAWSVFSSYEQYF
>.|TRBV4-2|15|TRBJ2-5|TRBD1
TGTGCCAGCAGCCTACTCGGGACAGGAGAAGAGACCCAGTACTTC
CASSLLGTGEETQYF
>.|TRBV27|15|TRBJ1-6|.
TGTGCCAGCAGTTTACTAGGAGCTAATAATTCACCCCTCCACTTT
CASSLLGANNSPLHF
>.|TRBV11-2|16|TRBJ2-2|TRBD2
TGTGCCAGCAGCTTCCGCGAGGGGAGGGATACCGGGGAGCTGTTTTTT
CASSFREGRDTGELFF
>.|TRBV6-6|16|TRBJ2-1|TRBD2
TGTGCCAGCAGTTACTCTCTAGCGGGGGGGCTAAATGAGCAGTTCTTC
CASSYSLAGGLNEQFF
>.|TRBV4-1|15|TRBJ1-4|TRBD1
TGCGCCAGCAAAGGGGGACAGGGGGAGAGGGAAAAACTGTTTTTT
CASKGGQGEREKLFF
>.|TRBV19|17|TRBJ1-5|.
TGTGCCAGTAGTATGGGGACACGGGGCCGAGGCAATCAGCCCCAGCATTTT
CASSMGTRGRGNQPQHF
>few|TRBV15|13|TRBJ2-3|.
TGTGCCACCAGCAGAGATCAAATAGTTACGCAGTATTTT
CATSRDQIVTQYF
>.|TRBV5-1|14|TRBJ2-3|.
TGCGCCAGCAGCTTGGCCTCCCCCACAGATACGCAGTATTTT
CASSLASPTDTQYF
>.|TRBV7-9|15|TRBJ2-2|TRBD2
TGTGCCAGCAGCCGGGGGGACCTAAACACCGGGGAGCTGTTTTTT
CASSRGDLNTGELFF
>once|TRBV10-2|14|TRBJ1-2|.
TGCGCCAGCAGTGATGCGCAGGGGTCCTATGGCTACACCTTC
CASSDAQGSYGYTF
>.|TRBV29-1|13|TRBJ1-2|TRBD1
TGCAGCGCTAAGGACAGGGCGGTAACAGGCTACACCTTC
CSAKDRAVTGYTF
>.|TRBV5-1|16|TRBJ2-2|.
TGCGCCAGCAGCTTCCTACAGGGCCCGAACACCGGGGAGCTGTTTTTT
CASSFLQGPNTGELFF
>.|TRBV29-1|14|TRBJ2-7|TRBD2
TGCAGCGTTAAAAGGACTAGCGGGAACGACGAGCAGTACTTC
CSVKRTSGNDEQYF
>once|TRBV18|15|TRBJ1-4|TRBD1
TGTGCCAGCTCACTCGACAGGGTAGCTAATGAAAAACTGTTTTTT
CASSLDRVANEKLFF
>.|TRBV29-1|14|TRBJ2-7|TRBD2
TGCAGCGTTGGGTTAGCGGGAGGGCCTAACGAGCAGTACTTC
CSVGLAGGPNEQYF
>.|TRBV6-5|14|TRBJ1-5|TRBD1
TGTGCCAGCAGTTATGGGACAGGGGATCAGCCCCAGCATTTT
CASSYGTGDQPQHF
>.|TRBV4-2|16|TRBJ2-3|TRBD1
TGTGCCAGCAGCCAAGCCGGGACAGGGGGCGCGATTACGCAGTATTTT
CASSQAGTGGAITQYF
>.|TRBV27|13|TRBJ2-4|.
TGTGCCAGCAGTTTGTCGGGCAAAAACATTCAGTACTTC
CASSLSGKNIQYF
>.|TRBV5-1|13|TRBJ2-7|TRBD1
TGCGCCAGCAGCTCGTCCCGGGACAGGGGGCAGTACTTC
CASSSSRDRGQYF
>.|TRBV2|13|TRBJ2-2|TRBD2
TGTGCCAGCAGGCTAGCGGGAGCCGGGGAGCTGTTTTTT
CASRLAGAGELFF
>.|TRBV7-6|15|TRBJ1-3|TRBD1
TGTGCCAGCAGCTTAGCGACAGGGGCCGGAAACACCATATATTTT
CASSLATGAGNTIYF
>.|TRBV5-1|14|TRBJ2-7|.
TGCGCCAGCAGCTTGGGGACGGGAACCTACGAGCAGTATTTC
CASSLGTGTYEQYF
>.|TRBV9|14|TRBJ2-2|.
TGTGCCAGCAGCATGCAGGGTATAGCCGGGGAGCTGTTTTTT
CASSMQGIAGELFF
>once|TRBV15|14|TRBJ1-2|.
TGTGCCACCAGCAGAGAACGGCGGAGCTATGGCTACACCTTC
CATSRERRSYGYTF
>.|TRBV27|15|TRBJ2-7|TRBD2
TGTGCCAGCAGTCGAGCGGGAAGGGCCCCATACGAGCAGTACTTC
CASSRAGRAPYEQYF
>.|TRBV5-1|18|TRBJ2-2|TRBD2
TGCGCCAGCAGCACTGGACTAGCGGGGGGTCCCACCACCGGGGAGCTGTTTTTT
CASSTGLAGGPTTGELFF
>.|TRBV19|14|TRBJ1-3|.
TGTGCCAGTAGAGAGGCCAGGGGATCGTTCACCATATATTTT
CASREARGSFTIYF
>once|TRBV27|16|TRBJ2-7|TRBD2
TGTGCCAGCAGTTTATTTGCGGGAGCTCTCTCCTACGAGCAGTACTTC
CASSLFAGALSYEQYF
>.|TRBV29-1|13|TRBJ1-5|.
TGCAGCGTTGCGACAGATAGCAATCAGCCCCAGCATTTT
CSVATDSNQPQHF
>.|TRBV19|15|TRBJ2-1|.
TGTGCCAGTAGTATTCGGAGACAGTCCTACAATGAGCAGTTCTTC
CASSIRRQSYNEQFF
>.|TRBV7-2|15|TRBJ1-4|TRBD1
TGTGCCGGCAGGCAGACAGGGGTTTGGGGAGAAAAACTGTTTTTT
CAGRQTGVWGEKLFF
>.|TRBV5-1|12|TRBJ2-5|TRBD1
TGCGCCAGCAAGGGGACAGAGGGAGAGCAGTACTTC
CASKGTEGEQYF
>.|TRBV7-9|16|TRBJ2-1|TRBD2
TGTGCCAGCAGCTTGTATGCCGGGACTAGCTGGGATGAGCAGTTCTTC
CASSLYAGTSWDEQFF
>.|TRBV6-5|15|TRBJ2-7|.
TGTGCCAGCAGTTACTCAGTCGGGGGCTCCTACGAGCAGTACTTC
CASSYSVGGSYEQYF
>.|TRBV5-1|13|TRBJ2-1|.
TGCGCCAGCAGCTTCCAGTCCTACAATGAGCAGTTCTTC
CASSFQSYNEQFF